This record covers a single T cell receptor (beta chain). The source of the sample is a study of blood T cell repertoires in COVID-19. As originally analysed: It was from reference gene primer amplification that nucleated cell counts were estimated. Measured with immunoSEQ multiplex PCR; TCRdb has only the in-frame clones, and not every one. That table gives V, J and clone size, and the DNA gave D and trimming. Among about 670,000 clones, approximately 90% were seen once, and the ten largest hold about 0.24%. This TCR was sampled from a woman under 30 with acute or convalescent COVID-19. Specimen: peripheral blood.

CDR3 bases: TGTGCCAGCAGGCCCTCCGAGGCGGCGACTGAAGCTTTCTTT. The encoded protein is CASRPSEAATEAFF. The chain employs TRBV6-5 and TRBJ1-1; D gene unclear. The ends were cut back, 6 bases at V and 5 bases at J, with 16 bases in the middle. Germline lookup yields CDR1 MNHEY and CDR2 SVGAGI. This CDR3 region has 14 residues.